Listed here is a single T cell receptor (beta chain). Its antigen is still unknown. Splitting the CD4+ cells yielded a CD45RA+ naive subset and a CD45RA-negative memory subset. These data are taken from a study of shared clonotypes between healthy human individuals. Broader study findings: As a rule, naive subsets had a larger estimated richness than memory subsets. Around 4.9% of naive CD4 clonotypes were shared across a handful of donors.

Some clones are missing from TCRdb's copy, which holds only in-frame ones; the method was immunoSEQ multiplex PCR. Among about 1.5 million clones listed, around 98% were seen once. This CDR3 is built from 17 residues. Germline assignment: CDR1 SGHAT and CDR2 FQNNGV. With V trimmed by 5 bases and J by 2 bases, 12 bases remained unmatched. The V gene is TRBV11-2, the J gene TRBJ1-2, with 9 bases fitting TRBD1. The specimen sequenced was naive CD4+ T cells sorted from blood. Documented subset: CD45RA+ positively selected. The sequence was obtained from a man younger than 40 in good health. CDR3: CASSVPLWTGANYGYTF. The CDR3 DNA follows: TGTGCCAGCAGCGTGCCCCTCTGGACAGGGGCGAACTATGGCTACACCTTC.